This T cell receptor beta chain originates from a study of cytomegalovirus exposure and HLA in healthy donors. The PCR used 60 Vbeta and 13 Jbeta primers. The assay was immunoSEQ multiplex PCR, and TCRdb's table has in-frame clones only and misses some. Of about 190,000 clones in the sample, about four fifths were seen once. This CDR3 has 13 amino acids. For this clone: The antigen is not known.

Study results and limitations: The later analysis indicated that the majority of CMV-associated TCR beta chains appeared HLA-restricted.

The J gene is TRBJ2-7, the V gene TRBV21-1; the table's D gene call, TRBD1, was not cross checked with the DNA. TRBV21-1 is deemed a pseudogene. Source material: PBMCs. The TCR sequence derives from a woman in her twenties or thirties in good health and CMV-seropositive. The CDR3, as DNA: TGTGCCAGCAGGGGCTACACCCCCTACGAGCAGTACTTC. Translated: CASRGYTPYEQYF.